This T cell receptor (beta chain) derives from a study of blood T cell repertoires in COVID-19. Germline values: CDR1 SEHNR, CDR2 FQNEAQ (reference sequence). The CDR3 has 14 residues. V lost 1 base, J lost 4 bases, and 11 bases lay in between. Each participant's cohort was designated according to participant-reported clinical history. Generated by immunoSEQ multiplex PCR, the TCRdb table keeps only in-frame clones and is missing some. This sample has about 190,000 clones, with approximately 82% found just once. The source is a woman in her fifties or sixties with acute COVID-19. The material sequenced was PBMCs or T cells enriched from blood (not recorded which). V is TRBV7-9 and J is TRBJ2-7, with D perhaps TRBD2 (5 bases). The CDR3 nucleotides are TGTGCCAGCAGCTTAGGCCTAGCCCTTTACGAGCAGTACTTC. Translated: CASSLGLALYEQYF.